Each of the 12 T cell receptor beta chains below was sequenced from the same sample in a study of cytomegalovirus exposure and HLA in healthy donors. PCR primers comprised 60 Vbeta and 13 Jbeta primers. Measured with immunoSEQ multiplex PCR; TCRdb has only the in-frame clones, and not every one. The table lists roughly 140,000 clones, around 77% of them singletons. The sequenced material came from PBMCs. The receptors shown here come from a woman aged 40 to 50 in good health and CMV-seropositive.

The chain links TRBV6-5 to TRBJ2-2, with 7 bases aligning to TRBD2. Germline V gene lookup returns CDR1 MNHEY and CDR2 SVGAGI. There are 15 residues in the CDR3. J gave up 5 bases and V 8 bases, and 11 bases lay outside the gene matches. DNA of the CDR3: TGTGCCAGCGGTTTTCTGGGGGGGAGTACCGGGGAGCTGTTTTTT. As protein: CASGFLGGSTGELFF.

V is TRBV4-1 and J is TRBJ1-5, with D maybe TRBD1 (5 bases). CDR3 size: 16 residues. Germline CDR1 MGHRA, CDR2 YSYEKL. Trimming removed 0 bases at V and 7 bases at J, with 16 bases between. This CDR3 is CASSQDIGRAGQPQHF. For the CDR3, the DNA is TGCGCCAGCAGCCAAGATATAGGCAGGGCCGGGCAGCCCCAGCATTTT.

The rearrangement joins TRBV2 to TRBJ2-5; TRBD2 matches at 7 bases. The J call may be in error: the DNA end matches TRBJ2-7 better. The CDR3 consists of 13 residues. Germline V lookup: CDR1 SNHLY, CDR2 FYNNEI. This CDR3 reads CASRRGLADEQYF. The DNA of the CDR3 is TGTGCCAGCAGACGAGGGCTAGCGGACGAGCAGTACTTC.

This sequence joins TRBV9 and TRBJ1-3; perhaps TRBD1 as D (6 bases). This CDR3 spans 15 amino acids. CDR1 is SGDLS, CDR2 YYNGEE, per germline. V lost 7 bases and J lost 3, with 17 bases in between. This chain's CDR3 is CASAETGLGGNTIYF. CDR3 bases: TGTGCCAGCGCCGAAACAGGGCTGGGTGGAAACACCATATATTTT.

This chain connects TRBV7-9 to TRBJ1-1; D unclear. This CDR3 comprises 14 residues. Germline lookup yields CDR1 SEHNR and CDR2 FQNEAQ (reference sequence). Trimming removed 3 bases from V and 1 base from J, with 9 bases in between. The chain's CDR3 is CASSFRSGNTEAFF. In DNA form, the CDR3 reads TGTGCCAGCAGCTTTCGAAGCGGGAACACTGAAGCTTTCTTT.

This clone was seen only a few times. The chain employs TRBV6-1 and TRBJ1-5, with D hard to call. Germline CDR1 is MNHNS and CDR2 is SASEGT. The CDR3 covers 15 residues. Trimming shortened V by 1 base and J by 0 bases, and 7 bases separated the two germline ends. CDR3 DNA sequence: TGTGCCAGCAGTGAAGGCACAAATAGCAATCAGCCCCAGCATTTT. This codes for CASSEGTNSNQPQHF.

V gene TRBV19 combines with J gene TRBJ2-1; 9 bases match TRBD2. This CDR3 has 14 amino acids. Trimming at V came to 3 bases and at J to 8 bases, leaving 5 bases not matched to a gene. Germline values: CDR1 LNHDA, CDR2 SQIVND (reference sequence). The CDR3 spells CASSIASGVYEQFF. Here the CDR3 DNA reads TGTGCCAGTAGTATCGCTAGCGGGGTCTATGAGCAGTTCTTC.

The J gene is TRBJ2-5, the V gene TRBV4-1, with D uncertain. Germline values: CDR1 MGHRA, CDR2 YSYEKL. This CDR3 is 17 amino acids long. Trimming left V 4 bases short and J 1 base short, with 19 bases between. CDR3 loop: CASSLREHRVSQETQYF. The CDR3, as DNA: TGCGCCAGCAGCCTACGTGAGCATCGAGTCTCCCAAGAGACCCAGTACTTC.

The genes are TRBV9 and TRBJ1-1; a weak D match, TRBD1 (5 bases). Deletions cut 0 bases from V and 9 bases from J, with 12 bases between. The CDR3 is 13 amino acids. Germline CDR1 is SGDLS and CDR2 is YYNGEE. The CDR3 here is CASSVEQGGKAFF. In DNA form, the CDR3 reads TGTGCCAGCAGCGTAGAGCAGGGAGGGAAAGCTTTCTTT.

This clone was seen a handful of times. CDR3: CASSESGFSSYGYTF. The CDR3 nucleotides are TGTGCCAGCAGCGAATCGGGGTTCTCTAGCTATGGCTACACCTTC. The V and J genes are TRBV6-1 and TRBJ1-2; no clear D gene. This CDR3 contains 15 residues. The V end lost 6 bases, the J end lost 4 bases, and 18 bases lay between the germline ends. Germline V gene lookup returns CDR1 MNHNS and CDR2 SASEGT.

CDR3 protein: CASSEGTTSTDTQYF. CDR3 DNA sequence: TGCGCCAGCAGTGAAGGGACAACTAGCACAGATACGCAGTATTTT. The gene calls are TRBV10-2 and TRBJ2-3; D perhaps matches TRBD1 (6 bases). Germline CDR1 WSHSY, CDR2 SAAADI. Trimming pared 3 bases from V and 0 bases from J, leaving 10 bases between. The CDR3 is 15 amino acids.

V and J are TRBV19 and TRBJ1-1; 7 bases agree with TRBD1. With V trimmed by 5 bases and J by 4 bases, 13 bases remained unmatched. This CDR3 spans 16 amino acids. Germline V gives CDR1 LNHDA, CDR2 SQIVND (reference sequence). The CDR3 nucleotides are TGTGCCAGTAGTCCGCTTCCGGGACAGATCATCACTGAAGCTTTCTTT. Translated: CASSPLPGQIITEAFF.